The source of this T cell receptor (beta chain) is a study of OX40 agonist ivuxolimab in advanced cancers. Background on the study: Ivuxolimab, which patients received intravenously every 2 weeks, was dosed at 0.01 to 10 mg/kg.

The CDR3 is 12 residues long. V lost 2 bases, J lost 6 bases, and 8 bases lay in between. Germline CDR1 is SGHNT and CDR2 is YYREEE (reference sequence). Data came from immunoSEQ multiplex PCR; TCRdb stores just in-frame clones and leaves some out. The sample holds over 50,000 clones, approximately 88% seen once. The sequenced sample was CD4+ or CD8+ T cells sorted from blood, obtained in a trial of the OX40 agonist ivuxolimab. The clonotype comes from an adult with an advanced solid tumor such as melanoma, head and neck, liver or kidney cancer. V is TRBV5-4 and J is TRBJ1-2; D not certain. The CDR3 coding sequence is TGTGCCAGCAGCTTAGATAGAGATGGCTACACCTTC. Translated, it gives CASSLDRDGYTF.